This TCR beta chain is from a study of CD8 T cells in ankylosing spondylitis. Study observations and caveats: One TCR beta motif, made up of 7 or 8 highly homologous variants, appeared characteristic of ankylosing spondylitis blood. The study looked at matched synovial fluid samples from ankylosing spondylitis patients. Disease-linked clones were reported to be significantly enriched there.

Germline V gives CDR1 SNHLY, CDR2 FYNNEI. V lost 3 bases and J 7 bases, leaving 9 bases between the germline ends. This CDR3 has 12 amino acids. This clonotype was counted at least ten times. Antigen unknown. From the 5' RACE reads, TCRdb called clonotypes with MiXCR, one entry per CDR3 protein. Among about 330,000 distinct CDR3 sequences, less than 10% were seen once, and the ten largest hold roughly 15%. This rearrangement joins TRBV2 to TRBJ2-5, with no clear D. This TCR was sampled from a male donor with ankylosing spondylitis. Material for sequencing was blood, either unsorted or a sorted T cell fraction (not recorded which). CDR3 sequence (DNA): TGTGCCAGCAGTGACAACTTAGGGACCCAGTACTTC. The encoded protein is CASSDNLGTQYF.